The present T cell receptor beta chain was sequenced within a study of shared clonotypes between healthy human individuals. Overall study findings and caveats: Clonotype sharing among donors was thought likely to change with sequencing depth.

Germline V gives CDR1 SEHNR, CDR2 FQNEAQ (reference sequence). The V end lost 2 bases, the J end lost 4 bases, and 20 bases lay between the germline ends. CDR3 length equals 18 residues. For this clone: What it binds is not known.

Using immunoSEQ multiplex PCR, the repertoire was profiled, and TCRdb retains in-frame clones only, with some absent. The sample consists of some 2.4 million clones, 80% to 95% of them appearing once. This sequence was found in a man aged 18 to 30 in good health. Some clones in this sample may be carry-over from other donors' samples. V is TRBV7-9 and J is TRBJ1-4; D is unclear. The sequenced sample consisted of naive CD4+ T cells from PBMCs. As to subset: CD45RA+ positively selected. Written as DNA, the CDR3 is TGTGCCAGCAGCTTAAGTTTGTTGAGGACTAGCGATAATGAAAAACTGTTTTTT. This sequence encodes CASSLSLLRTSDNEKLFF. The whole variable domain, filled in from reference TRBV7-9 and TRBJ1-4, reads DTGVSQNPRHKITKRGQNVTFRCDPISEHNRLYWYRQTLGQGPEFLTYFQNEAQLEKSRLLSDRFSAERPKGSFSTLEIQRTEQGDSAMYLCASSLSLLRTSDNEKLFFGSGTQLSVL.